The sequence of this TCR beta chain was determined in a study of CXCR3-negative and CXCR3-positive naive CD8 T cells. Via 5' RACE with UMI labels, TRB cDNA libraries were prepared. TCRdb reworked the 5' RACE reads into one entry per CDR3 protein, no DNA. The sample includes 150,000 to 160,000 distinct CDR3 sequences. Whole-study findings and limits: CXCR3-expressing naive cells carried TRB CDR3s more hydrophobic than those of CXCR3-negative naive cells. Both naive subsets had comparably high diversity; memory CD8+ cells much lower. Naive CXCR3-positive and CXCR3-negative cells shared TRBV-TRBJ usage; memory cells diverged. Naive subsets did not differ in surface CD5, and the authors estimated TCR strength using properties of the TRB CDR3.

The CDR3 sequence is 13 residues long. CD45RO-CCR7+CD27+CD95- was the phenotype of naive CD8+ T cells. A word on this clonotype: Antigen: not known.

The source is a human donor in good health. Some clones in this sample may be carry-over from other donors' samples. The chain couples TRBV12-3 or TRBV12-4 to TRBJ2-7. The sequenced sample consisted of naive CXCR3+ CD8+ T cells from blood. Subset of the sample: CD45RO-CCR7+CD27+CD95- naive CD8+ T cells expressing CXCR3 (TNR3+). The CDR3 sequence: CASSFFVQAEQYF.